The source of this TCR beta chain is a study of T cells after yellow fever vaccination. Study information: Fractions low in cell number were prepared with SMART-Seq v4 Ultra Low Input. Study-wide findings and caveats: Compared with primary, the secondary response was weaker and peaked at day 5, not 15. A small proportion of clonotypes was detected in both the CD4 and CD8 compartments.

The V segment lost 5 bases and the J segment 4 bases; nucleotides outside the gene matches: 7. The CDR3 is 16 amino acids. Germline assignment: CDR1 SEHNR and CDR2 FQNEAQ (reference sequence). It was through 5'RACE template switching that TCR cDNA was made, with a universal primer site and UMIs added. TCRdb re-called the 5' RACE reads through MiXCR, storing one row per CDR3 protein. The sample shows 200,000 to 300,000 distinct CDR3 sequences, about 7% of them seen only once. This clonotype was seen only a few times. Its antigen is currently unknown. This sequence originates from a man in his thirties or forties who received the YFV17D yellow fever vaccine. The sequences come from CD4+ T cells sorted from PBMCs, collected on the day of the yellow fever booster vaccination. The chain has TRBV7-9 and TRBJ2-1; 11 nucleotides align to TRBD1. CDR3 DNA: TGTGCCAGCAGCACTCCCGGGACAGGGGGTTACAATGAGCAGTTCTTC. Protein: CASSTPGTGGYNEQFF.